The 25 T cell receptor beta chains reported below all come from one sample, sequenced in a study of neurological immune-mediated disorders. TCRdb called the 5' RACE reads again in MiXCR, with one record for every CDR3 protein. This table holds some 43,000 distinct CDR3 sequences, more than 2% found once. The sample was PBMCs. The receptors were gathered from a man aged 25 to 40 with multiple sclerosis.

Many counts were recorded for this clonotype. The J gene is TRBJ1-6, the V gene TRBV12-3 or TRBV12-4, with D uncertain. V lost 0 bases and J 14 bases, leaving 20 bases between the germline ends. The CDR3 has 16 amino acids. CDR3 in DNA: TGTGCCAGCAGTTTAGCCTCGATGGGTTACGGACGGTCCCTCCACTTT. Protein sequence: CASSLASMGYGRSLHF.

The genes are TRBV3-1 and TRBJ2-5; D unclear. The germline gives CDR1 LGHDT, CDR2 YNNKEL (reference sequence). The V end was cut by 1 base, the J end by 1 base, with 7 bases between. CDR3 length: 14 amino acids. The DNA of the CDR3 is TGTGCCAGCAGCCAAGTTGGCGCCCAAGAGACCCAGTACTTC. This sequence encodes CASSQVGAQETQYF.

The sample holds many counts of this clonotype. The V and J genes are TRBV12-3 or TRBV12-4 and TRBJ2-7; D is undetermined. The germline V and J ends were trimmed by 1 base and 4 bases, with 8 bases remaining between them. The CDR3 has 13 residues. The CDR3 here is CASSLGRRYEQYF. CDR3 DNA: TGTGCCAGCAGTTTAGGAAGGCGGTACGAGCAGTACTTC.

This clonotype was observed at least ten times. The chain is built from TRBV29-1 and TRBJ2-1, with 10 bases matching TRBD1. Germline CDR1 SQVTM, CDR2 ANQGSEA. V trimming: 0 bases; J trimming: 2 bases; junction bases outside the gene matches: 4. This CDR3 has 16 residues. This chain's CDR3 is CSVEDGDRGTYNEQFF. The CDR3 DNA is TGCAGCGTTGAAGACGGGGACAGGGGTACCTACAATGAGCAGTTCTTC.

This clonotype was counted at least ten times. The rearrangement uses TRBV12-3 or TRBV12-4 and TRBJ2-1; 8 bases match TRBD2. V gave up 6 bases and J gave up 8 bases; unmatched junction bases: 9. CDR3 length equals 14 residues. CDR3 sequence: CASRGAGESDEQFF. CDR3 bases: TGTGCCAGCAGAGGAGCGGGAGAGTCGGATGAGCAGTTCTTC.

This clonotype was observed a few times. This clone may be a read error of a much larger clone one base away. CDR3 protein: CASSFVQGIYEQYV. In DNA, the CDR3 is TGTGCCAGCAGTTTTGTACAGGGGATCTACGAGCAGTACGTC. The chain combines TRBV12-3 or TRBV12-4 with TRBJ2-7; 7 bases line up with TRBD1. V lost 3 bases and J lost 3; bases outside the gene matches: 5. CDR3 length: 14 amino acids.

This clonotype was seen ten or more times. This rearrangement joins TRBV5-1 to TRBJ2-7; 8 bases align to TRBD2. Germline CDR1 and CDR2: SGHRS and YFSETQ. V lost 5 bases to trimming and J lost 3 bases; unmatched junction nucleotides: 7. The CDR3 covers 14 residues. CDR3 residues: CASRERGGVYEQYF. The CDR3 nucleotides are TGCGCCAGCAGGGAACGGGGGGGCGTCTACGAGCAGTACTTC.

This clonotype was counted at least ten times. CDR3 loop: CSAREGGTEAFF. CDR3 in DNA: TGCAGTGCTAGAGAGGGTGGCACTGAAGCTTTCTTT. V usage is TRBV20-1 and J usage is TRBJ1-1; D remains unclear. Per the germline V gene, CDR1 is DFQATT and CDR2 is SNEGSKA (reference sequence). V lost 0 bases to trimming and J lost 4 bases, with 6 bases between them. The CDR3 spans 12 residues.

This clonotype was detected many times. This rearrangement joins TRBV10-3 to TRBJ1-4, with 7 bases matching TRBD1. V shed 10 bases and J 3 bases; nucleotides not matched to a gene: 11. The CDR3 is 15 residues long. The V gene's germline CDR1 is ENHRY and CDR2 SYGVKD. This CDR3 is CATRDRDSANEKLFF. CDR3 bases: TGTGCCACCCGCGACAGGGATTCGGCTAATGAAAAACTGTTTTTT.

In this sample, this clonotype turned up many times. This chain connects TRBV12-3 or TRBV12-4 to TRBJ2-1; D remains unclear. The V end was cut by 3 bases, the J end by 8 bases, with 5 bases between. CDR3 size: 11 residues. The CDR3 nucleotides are TGTGCCAGCAGTTTGGTGGATGAGCAGTTCTTC. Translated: CASSLVDEQFF.

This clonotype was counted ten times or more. CDR3 DNA: TGTGCCAGCAGTTATCTCTGGGAGGGCCAGAATGAGCAGTTCTTC. This encodes CASSYLWEGQNEQFF. The rearrangement uses TRBV6-2 or TRBV6-3 and TRBJ2-1; 7 nucleotides align to TRBD2. J lost 7 bases, V lost 3 bases, and 9 bases had no gene match. The CDR3 length is 15 residues. Germline V gene lookup returns CDR1 MNHEY and CDR2 SVGEGT.

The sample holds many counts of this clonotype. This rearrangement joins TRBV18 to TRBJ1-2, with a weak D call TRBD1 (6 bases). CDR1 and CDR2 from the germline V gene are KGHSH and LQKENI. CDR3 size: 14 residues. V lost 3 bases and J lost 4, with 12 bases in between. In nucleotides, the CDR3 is TGTGCCAGCTCACCTGGGGGCGCGGGCTATGGCTACACCTTC. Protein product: CASSPGGAGYGYTF.

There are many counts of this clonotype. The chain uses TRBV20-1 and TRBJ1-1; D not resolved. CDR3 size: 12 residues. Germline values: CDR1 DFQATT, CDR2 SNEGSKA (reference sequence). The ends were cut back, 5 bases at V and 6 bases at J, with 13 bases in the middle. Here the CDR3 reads CSAERASSEAFF. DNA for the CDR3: TGCAGTGCTGAAAGGGCAAGTTCTGAAGCTTTCTTT.

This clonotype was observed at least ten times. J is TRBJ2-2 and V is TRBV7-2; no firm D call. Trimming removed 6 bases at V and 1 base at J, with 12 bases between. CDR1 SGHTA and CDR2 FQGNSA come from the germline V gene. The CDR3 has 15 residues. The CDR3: CASSLGSKNTGELFF. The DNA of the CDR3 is TGTGCCAGCAGTCTGGGCAGTAAGAACACCGGGGAGCTGTTTTTT.

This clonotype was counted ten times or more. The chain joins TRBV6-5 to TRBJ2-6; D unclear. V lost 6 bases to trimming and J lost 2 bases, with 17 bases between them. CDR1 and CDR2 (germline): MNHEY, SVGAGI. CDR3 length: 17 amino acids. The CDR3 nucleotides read TGTGCCAGCAGCCCACGCGGTACGAGTGCTGGGGCCAACGTCCTGACTTTC. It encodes CASSPRGTSAGANVLTF.

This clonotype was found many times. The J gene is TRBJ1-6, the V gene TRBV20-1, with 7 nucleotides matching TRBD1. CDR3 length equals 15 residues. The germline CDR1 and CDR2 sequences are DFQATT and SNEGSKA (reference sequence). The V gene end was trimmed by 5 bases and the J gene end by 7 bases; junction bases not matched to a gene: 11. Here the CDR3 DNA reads TGCAGTGCTGCTACAAGCAGGGGGGGGAATTCACCCCTCCACTTT. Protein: CSAATSRGGNSPLHF.

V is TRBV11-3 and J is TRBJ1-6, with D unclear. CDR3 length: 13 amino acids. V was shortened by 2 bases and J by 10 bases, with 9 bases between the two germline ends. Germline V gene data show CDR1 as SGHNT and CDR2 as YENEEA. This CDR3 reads CASSLSKESPLHF. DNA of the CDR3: TGTGCCAGCAGCTTATCTAAGGAATCACCCCTCCACTTT.

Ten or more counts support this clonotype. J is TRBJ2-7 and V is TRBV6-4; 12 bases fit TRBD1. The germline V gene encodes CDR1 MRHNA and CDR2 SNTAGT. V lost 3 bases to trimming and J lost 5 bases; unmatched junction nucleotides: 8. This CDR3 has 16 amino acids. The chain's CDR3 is CASSESPGQGADEQYF. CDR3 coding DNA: TGTGCCAGCAGTGAGAGCCCGGGACAGGGGGCAGACGAGCAGTACTTC.

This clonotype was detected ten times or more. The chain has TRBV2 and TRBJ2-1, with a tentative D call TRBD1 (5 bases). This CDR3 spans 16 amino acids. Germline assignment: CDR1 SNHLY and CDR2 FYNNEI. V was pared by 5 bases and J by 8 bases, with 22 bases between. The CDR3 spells CASSLDRPGPPDEQFF. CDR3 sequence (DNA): TGTGCCAGCAGTCTGGACCGCCCAGGGCCCCCCGATGAGCAGTTCTTC.

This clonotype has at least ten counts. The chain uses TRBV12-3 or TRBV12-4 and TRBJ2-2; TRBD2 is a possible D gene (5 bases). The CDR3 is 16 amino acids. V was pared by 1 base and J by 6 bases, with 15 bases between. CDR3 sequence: CASSLEGGRGPGELFF. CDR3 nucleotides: TGTGCCAGCAGTTTAGAGGGTGGTAGAGGGCCCGGGGAGCTGTTTTTT.

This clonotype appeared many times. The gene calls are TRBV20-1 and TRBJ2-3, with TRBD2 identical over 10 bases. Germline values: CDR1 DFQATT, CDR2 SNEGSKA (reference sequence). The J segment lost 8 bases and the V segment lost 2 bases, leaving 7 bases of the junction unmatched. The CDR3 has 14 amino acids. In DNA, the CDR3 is TGCAGTGCTAGACCTCTAGCGGGGGTTGGTACGCAGTATTTT. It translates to CSARPLAGVGTQYF.

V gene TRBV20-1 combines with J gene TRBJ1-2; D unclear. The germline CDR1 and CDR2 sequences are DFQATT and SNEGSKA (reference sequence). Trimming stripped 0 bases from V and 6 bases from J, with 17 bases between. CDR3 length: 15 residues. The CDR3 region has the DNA TGCAGTGCTAGAGACCAGACGGGGAGGGCCCATGGCTACACCTTC. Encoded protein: CSARDQTGRAHGYTF.

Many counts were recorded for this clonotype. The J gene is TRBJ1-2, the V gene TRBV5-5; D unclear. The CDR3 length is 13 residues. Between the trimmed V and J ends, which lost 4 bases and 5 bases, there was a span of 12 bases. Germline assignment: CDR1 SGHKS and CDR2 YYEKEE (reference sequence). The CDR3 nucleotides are TGTGCCAGCAGCCCCGAAATGGTATATGGCTACACCTTC. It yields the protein CASSPEMVYGYTF.

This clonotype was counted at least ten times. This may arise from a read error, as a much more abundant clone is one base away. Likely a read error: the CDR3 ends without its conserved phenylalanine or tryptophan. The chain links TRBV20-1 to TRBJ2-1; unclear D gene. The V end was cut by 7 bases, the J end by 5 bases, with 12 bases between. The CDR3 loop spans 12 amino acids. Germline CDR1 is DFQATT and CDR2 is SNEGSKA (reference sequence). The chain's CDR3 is CSGEATHNEQFC. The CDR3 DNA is TGCAGTGGAGAAGCGACCCACAATGAGCAGTTCTGC.

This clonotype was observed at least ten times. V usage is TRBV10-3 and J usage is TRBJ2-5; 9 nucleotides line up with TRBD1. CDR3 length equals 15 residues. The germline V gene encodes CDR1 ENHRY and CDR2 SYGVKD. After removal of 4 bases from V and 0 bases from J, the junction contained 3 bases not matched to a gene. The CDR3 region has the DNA TGTGCCATCAGTGGGACAGGGGAGTACCAAGAGACCCAGTACTTC. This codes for CAISGTGEYQETQYF.